The 14 T cell receptor beta chains below were found in one sample sequenced in a study of blood T cells in healthy people across ages. Using a J-beta primer mix together with a sample-barcoded 5' primer, a second PCR was run for roughly 7 to 12 cycles. TCRdb reprocessed the 5' RACE reads with MiXCR, giving one entry per CDR3 protein. The data hold roughly 500,000 distinct CDR3 sequences, with roughly a quarter observed a single time. Material for sequencing was blood. These TCRs come from a woman in her 70s in good health.

The chain carries TRBV7-8 and TRBJ1-5; tentative D call: TRBD1 (6 bases). There are 14 residues in the CDR3. Trimming removed 1 base at V and 9 bases at J, with 13 bases between. CDR1 and CDR2 from the germline V gene are SGHVS and FQNEAQ. The CDR3, as DNA: TGTGCCAGCAGCTTAGACCAGGGGACGGGGCCCCAGCATTTT. It is translated as CASSLDQGTGPQHF.

A single count supports this clonotype. The chain is built from TRBV24-1 and TRBJ2-5, with D perhaps matching TRBD2 (6 bases). With 3 bases removed from V and 1 base from J, the gap between germline ends came to 17 bases. Germline V gene sequence: CDR1 KGHDR, CDR2 SFDVKD. The CDR3 length is 17 residues. The CDR3 reads CATSDPPSGVTQETQYF. The CDR3 nucleotides are TGTGCCACCAGTGATCCCCCCTCGGGGGTAACCCAAGAGACCCAGTACTTC.

This clonotype was counted a few times. This chain connects TRBV12-3 or TRBV12-4 to TRBJ1-3; D is possibly TRBD1 (5 bases). V gave up 6 bases and J gave up 6 bases, with 15 bases separating them. CDR3 length equals 14 residues. CDR3 residues: CASRARQKLNTIYF. For the CDR3, the DNA is TGTGCCAGCAGGGCCCGACAGAAATTAAACACCATATATTTT.

This clonotype was observed a handful of times. The chain links TRBV7-2 to TRBJ2-1; a possible D gene is TRBD2 (5 bases). Germline CDR1 reads SGHTA; CDR2 reads FQGNSA. The CDR3 runs to 14 residues. V dropped 5 bases and J dropped 2 bases, with 10 bases sitting between them. Here the CDR3 DNA reads TGTGCCAGCAGCCGCGAGAGGGCCTACAATGAGCAGTTCTTC. Amino acids: CASSRERAYNEQFF.

This clonotype was seen more than once but under ten times. The chain links TRBV7-6 to TRBJ2-3; 14 nucleotides align to TRBD2. The J segment lost 1 base and the V segment lost 5 bases, leaving 8 bases of the junction unmatched. The CDR3 covers 18 residues. CDR1 SGHVS and CDR2 FNYEAQ come from the germline V gene. CDR3 region: CASSPQGLAGGGTDTQYF. DNA for the CDR3: TGTGCCAGCAGCCCGCAAGGACTAGCGGGGGGAGGCACAGATACGCAGTATTTT.

This clonotype was found once. V gene TRBV12-3 or TRBV12-4 combines with J gene TRBJ1-5; 7 nucleotides agree with TRBD1. The CDR3 runs 14 residues. V shed 5 bases, J shed 5 bases, and the junction held 6 bases outside the gene matches. The CDR3 DNA reads as TGTGCCAGCAGTATAAACAGGGGTGATCAGCCCCAGCATTTT. This encodes CASSINRGDQPQHF.

The chain is built from TRBV11-3 and TRBJ1-4, with D possibly TRBD1 on 5 matching bases. Between the trimmed V and J ends, which lost 4 bases and 4 bases, there was a span of 7 bases. Germline CDR1 and CDR2: SGHNT and YENEEA. The CDR3 has 13 amino acids. This chain's CDR3 is CASSSQGNEKLFF. The CDR3 DNA is TGTGCCAGCAGCTCCCAGGGTAATGAAAAACTGTTTTTT.

This clonotype was detected only a few times. The chain combines TRBV4-3 with TRBJ2-6; D not certain. Germline assignment: CDR1 LGHNA and CDR2 YSLEER. This CDR3 contains 14 residues. The V end was cut by 3 bases, the J end by 0 bases, with 3 bases between. CDR3 bases: TGCGCCAGCAGCCAGTTCTCTGGGGCCAACGTCCTGACTTTC. It encodes CASSQFSGANVLTF.

This clonotype was counted only a few times. This chain connects TRBV7-9 to TRBJ2-5, with D perhaps TRBD1 (6 bases). The CDR3 sequence is 12 residues long. Germline V gene data show CDR1 as SEHNR and CDR2 as FQNEAQ (reference sequence). V was cut by 5 bases and J by 6 bases, with 10 bases left in between. CDR3 residues: CASSRQEQTQYF. CDR3 bases: TGTGCCAGCAGCAGACAGGAGCAGACCCAGTACTTC.

The chain links TRBV9 to TRBJ2-4; possibly TRBD2 for D (7 bases). V lost 3 bases and J lost 8, with 18 bases in between. This CDR3 region has 15 residues. CDR1 is SGDLS and CDR2 is YYNGEE in the germline V gene. The CDR3 sequence is CASSGGGGYRDIQYF. In DNA form, the CDR3 reads TGTGCCAGCAGCGGGGGGGGCGGTTATCGAGACATTCAGTACTTC.

Only a few counts were recorded for this clonotype. The V and J genes are TRBV20-1 and TRBJ1-2; 8 nucleotides agree with TRBD1. Germline V CDR1 and CDR2: DFQATT, SNEGSKA (reference sequence). The CDR3 is 14 amino acids. Germline trimming cut 5 bases from V and 4 bases from J; bases unmatched to any gene: 9. The CDR3 coding sequence is TGCAGTGCTGAGGCCGGGACAGGAACCTATGGCTACACCTTC. It yields the protein CSAEAGTGTYGYTF.

The table lists this clonotype with a few counts. The rearrangement uses TRBV7-2 and TRBJ2-2; D is unclear. Per germline, CDR1 SGHTA and CDR2 FQGNSA. The CDR3 is 13 amino acids. Trimming took 6 bases from V and 3 from J, leaving 8 bases between them. CDR3 amino acids: CASSRLYTGELFF. The CDR3 DNA is TGTGCCAGCAGTCGACTCTACACCGGGGAGCTGTTTTTT.

The V call is TRBV15, the J call TRBJ2-1, with TRBD2 identical over 7 bases. The CDR3 contains 18 residues. Trimming took 0 bases from V and 0 from J; bases not matched to a gene: 8. Germline loops: CDR1 LNHNV, CDR2 YYDKDF (reference sequence). The DNA of the CDR3 is TGTGCCACCAGCAGAGATCGGGGTAGCGGGTTCTCCTACAATGAGCAGTTCTTC. This encodes CATSRDRGSGFSYNEQFF. The variable domain in full, completed from reference TRBV15 and TRBJ2-1, reads DAMVIQNPRYQVTQFGKPVTLSCSQTLNHNVMYWYQQKSSQAPKLLFHYYDKDFNNEADTPDNFQSRRPNTSFCFLDIRSPGLGDTAMYLCATSRDRGSGFSYNEQFFGPGTRLTVL.

This clonotype was seen a few times. The chain carries TRBV24-1 and TRBJ2-7; no clear D. From germline, CDR1 is KGHDR and CDR2 SFDVKD. The CDR3 covers 13 residues. V shed 6 bases and J shed 0 bases, with 8 bases lying between them. The DNA for the CDR3 is TGTGCCACCAGTTCCGCTGACTCCTACGAGCAGTACTTC. It encodes CATSSADSYEQYF.